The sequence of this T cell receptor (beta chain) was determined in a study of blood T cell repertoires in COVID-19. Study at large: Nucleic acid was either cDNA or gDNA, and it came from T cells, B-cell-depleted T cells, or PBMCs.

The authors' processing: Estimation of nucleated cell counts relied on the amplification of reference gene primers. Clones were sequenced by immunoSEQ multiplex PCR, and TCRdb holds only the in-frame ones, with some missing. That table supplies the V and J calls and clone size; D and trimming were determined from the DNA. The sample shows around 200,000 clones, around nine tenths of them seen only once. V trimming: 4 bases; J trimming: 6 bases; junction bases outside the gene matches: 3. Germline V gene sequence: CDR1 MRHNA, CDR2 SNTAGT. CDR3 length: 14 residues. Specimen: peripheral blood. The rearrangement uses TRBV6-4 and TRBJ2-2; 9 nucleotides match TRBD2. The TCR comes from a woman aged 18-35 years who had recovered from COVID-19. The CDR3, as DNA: TGTGCCAGCAGTGGTAGCGGGAGCGCCGGGGAGCTGTTTTTT. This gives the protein CASSGSGSAGELFF.